This T cell receptor beta chain was captured by sequencing in a study of blood T cell repertoires in COVID-19. About the research overall: T cells, B-cell-depleted T cells, or PBMCs provided the cDNA or gDNA that served as material.

Authors' data handling: Reference gene primer amplification yielded estimated nucleated cell counts. Sequencing was performed with immunoSEQ multiplex PCR; in TCRdb, only in-frame clones are kept and a portion is missing. The V and J calls and clone size are taken from that table; D and trimming were inferred from the DNA. The sample lists hundreds of thousands of clones, more than 75% occurring once. Between the trimmed V and J ends, which lost 5 bases and 7 bases, there was a span of 11 bases. Germline loops: CDR1 WNHNN, CDR2 SYGVQD (reference sequence). This CDR3 is 13 amino acids long. Each recovered donor of Cohort 3 presented with two negative PCRs, clearance, or symptom resolution.

The sequencing input was PBMCs or T cells enriched from blood (not recorded which). The TCR originated in a woman aged 45-59 years who had recovered from COVID-19. This chain joins TRBV10-1 and TRBJ2-2; a possible D gene is TRBD2 (5 bases). CDR3 nucleotide sequence: TGCGCCAGCAGTCGTCCCGGGAACGGGGAGCTGTTTTTT. Amino acids: CASSRPGNGELFF.